This entry features one TCR beta chain sequence. Its antigen specificity is not known. No much larger clonotype is one base removed from it; base qualities were not supplied. These data belong to a study of T cell repertoires in cytomegalovirus infection (dated by TCRdb to between 2017 and 2020). For the wider study: Donor HLA type was relevant to the analysis, as public TCR beta signatures indicated carriage of CMV infection together with the matching HLA type. General findings and caveats noted by the study authors: Cumulative frequency of public TCR beta family members discriminated carriers of CMV infection plus the relevant HLA type in this cohort and an independent roughly 320-donor cohort. The ex vivo response was dominated by HLA-C-restricted CMV-specific TCR beta clonotypes, and the single most frequent clonotype in two of eight donors was supplied by these HLA-C-restricted clonotypes.

From the cysteine up to the phenylalanine, the CDR3 has a length of 14 residues. Just the 42-base CDR3 DNA is kept, in frame starting at base 1. From the germline V gene (reference sequence), CDR1 is LGHDT and CDR2 is YNNKEL. V is reduced by 4 bases and J by 8 bases, leaving a spacing of 15 bases between them. Sequenced on an Illumina HiSeq 1500. The raw public data were reprocessed by TCRdb itself: fastp quality trimming at Q25, MiXCR clonotype calling, in-frame beta chains only. All rows with the same CDR3 protein become a single entry with the most common DNA and genes. For this sample there are hundreds of thousands of distinct CDR3 sequences; approximately 24% appear just once. The ten top clones hold 8% of the sample.

The TCR originated in a human donor in good health (CMV status not recorded). Some clones in this sample may be carry-over from other donors' samples. The V and J segments used are TRBV3-1 and TRBJ2-1; the D call is possibly TRBD1 or TRBD2, each sharing 5 bases. The sequenced sample consisted of CD8+ T cells from PBMCs. The CDR3 has the sequence CASSPREGWDEQFF. The nucleotide sequence is given as TGTGCCAGCAGCCCCAGAGAGGGGTGGGATGAGCAGTTCTTC.